This TCR beta chain was recovered during a study of metastatic and nonmetastatic thyroid tumors. Study-wide context: Comparison of repertoires was carried out across blood and tumor or nodule tissue from malignant and benign thyroid patients. Study results and caveats: Reported TCR beta diversity, measured in blood and tumor, was significantly higher for malignant thyroid tumors than for benign nodules.

No patient had received any treatment before thyroid surgery. On this clone: What it binds is not known.

V lost 0 bases to trimming and J lost 8 bases, with 14 bases between them. The germline V gene encodes CDR1 SGHRS and CDR2 YFSETQ. The CDR3 has 14 amino acids. From the PCR reads, TCRdb re-called clones with MiXCR. The table includes around 22,000 clones, about 20% detected once. What was sequenced was tumor tissue. This chain links TRBV5-1 with TRBJ1-2, with a possible D match to TRBD1 (5 bases). This clonotype was sampled from a female donor with papillary thyroid cancer or a benign thyroid nodule (not recorded which). Some clones in this sample may be carry-over from other donors' samples. The CDR3 loop reads CASSLGGRRDGYTF. The CDR3 DNA reads as TGCGCCAGCAGCTTGGGGGGGAGACGTGACGGCTACACCTTC.